This T cell receptor beta chain was documented in a study of regulatory T cells in long-lasting Graves disease. Construction of TCR beta libraries relied on iRepertoire HTBI primers and on Arm-PCR targeting CDR3 regions. TCRdb reanalysed the multiplex PCR reads using MiXCR and keeps one entry per CDR3 protein. The sample lists 350,000 to 550,000 distinct CDR3 sequences; 14% to 15% were seen once. Stated time point: newly diagnosed GD, antithyroid drugs for less than 3 months. From RNA extracted from PBMCs, the TCR library was made. Per the germline V gene, CDR1 is DFQATT and CDR2 is SNEGSKA (reference sequence). Trimming took off 0 bases at V and 2 bases at J, with 5 bases between the two ends. This CDR3 has 12 amino acids. This clonotype has ten or more counts. The same data also went into a second study, on T cells in Graves' hyperthyroidism and ophthalmopathy.

The chain carries TRBV20-1 and TRBJ2-7, with D hard to call. The sequence was collected from a woman aged 25 to 45 with Graves disease. This sample comprised peripheral blood mononuclear cells (PBMCs), obtained at new diagnosis, from a patient treated with antithyroid drugs. CDR3 residues: CSARDTAYEQYF. As DNA, the CDR3 is TGCAGTGCTAGAGATACAGCCTACGAGCAGTACTTC.